What follows is one T cell receptor beta chain and its context. Antigen specificity is unknown. These data come from a study of CD8 T cells in Susac syndrome. Random-hexamer reverse transcription was applied to roughly 0.5 to 1 ug RNA. TCRdb ran MiXCR on the immunoSEQ multiplex PCR reads and lists one entry per CDR3 protein. The sample includes 180,000 or so distinct CDR3 sequences, over 85% of them seen just once. CD8+ and CD4+ T cells from blood underwent TCR beta sequencing, which was carried out in a high-throughput format. Negative magnetic isolation gave CD8+ and CD4+ cells; FACS enriched CD8+ TEMRA. CDR3 length: 12 amino acids. The germline V gene encodes CDR1 LGHDT and CDR2 YNNKEL (reference sequence). Trimming left V 5 bases short and J 4 bases short, with 8 bases between. General observations from the study: As the study acknowledged, the number of individuals in its TCR sequencing and HLA analysis was relatively small.

Sequenced input: CD4+ T cells from PBMCs. The V call is TRBV3-1, the J call TRBJ1-1; D uncertain. This receptor was taken from a human donor in good health. CDR3 DNA sequence: TGTGCCAGCAGCTTCCGGGGCACTGAAGCTTTCTTT. Its translation: CASSFRGTEAFF.